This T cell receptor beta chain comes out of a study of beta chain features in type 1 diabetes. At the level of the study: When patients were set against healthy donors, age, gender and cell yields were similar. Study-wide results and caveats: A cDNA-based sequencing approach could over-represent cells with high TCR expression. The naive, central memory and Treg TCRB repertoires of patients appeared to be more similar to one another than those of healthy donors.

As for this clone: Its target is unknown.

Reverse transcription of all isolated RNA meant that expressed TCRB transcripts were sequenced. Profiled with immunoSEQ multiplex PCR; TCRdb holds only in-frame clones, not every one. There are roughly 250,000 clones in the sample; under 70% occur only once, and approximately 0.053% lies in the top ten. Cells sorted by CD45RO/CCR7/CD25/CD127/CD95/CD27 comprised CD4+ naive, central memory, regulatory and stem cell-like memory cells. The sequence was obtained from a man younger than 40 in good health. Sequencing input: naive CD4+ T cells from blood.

The CDR3 loop is CASSSEDYDTQYF. DNA for the CDR3: TGCGCCAGCAGCTCCGAGGATTATGATACGCAGTATTTT. V and J are TRBV5-1 and TRBJ2-3; no clear D. The length of the CDR3 is 13 residues. With 3 bases removed from V and 6 bases from J, the gap between germline ends came to 11 bases. Germline V gives CDR1 SGHRS, CDR2 YFSETQ.